The 27 T cell receptor beta chains in this list originate from one sample, sequenced in a study of cytomegalovirus exposure and HLA in healthy donors. The primer mix had 60 Vbeta and 13 Jbeta primers. Repertoires were generated with immunoSEQ multiplex PCR, while TCRdb's copy carries only in-frame clones and drops some. The data hold 150,000 to 200,000 clones, with around 79% observed a single time. The sample taken for sequencing was PBMCs. These receptor sequences come from a woman aged 45-59 years in good health and CMV-seropositive.

The chain carries TRBV4-3 and TRBJ2-3; D perhaps matches TRBD1 (6 bases). Germline-derived CDR1 and CDR2 are LGHNA and YSLEER. V was clipped by 1 base and J by 3 bases, with 11 bases between them. The length of the CDR3 is 15 residues. The CDR3 DNA reads as TGCGCCAGCAGCCAAGGGACAGAAAATACAGATACGCAGTATTTT. Its translation is CASSQGTENTDTQYF.

This CDR3 is CASSLEGTRVYEQYF. The CDR3 nucleotides read TGTGCCAGCAGCTTGGAAGGGACAAGGGTATACGAGCAGTACTTC. The rearrangement links TRBV5-4 to TRBJ2-7, with D perhaps TRBD1 (6 bases). This CDR3 has 15 amino acids. Trimming cost V 0 bases and J 4 bases, with 14 bases left between them. CDR1 SGHNT and CDR2 YYREEE come from the germline V gene (reference sequence).

J is TRBJ2-1 and V is TRBV18; 7 bases are shared with TRBD2. The J segment lost 0 bases and the V segment lost 3 bases, leaving 2 bases of the junction unmatched. The CDR3 spans 15 residues. Germline CDR1 reads KGHSH; CDR2 reads LQKENI. DNA of the CDR3: TGTGCCAGCTCACCGGGGAGGGCCTCCTACAATGAGCAGTTCTTC. This codes for CASSPGRASYNEQFF.

Turning to this clone: At one end, the junction sequence differs from germline, possibly due to a read error. The rearrangement links TRBV4-3 to TRBJ2-7; TRBD2 matches at 8 bases. CDR1 LGHNA and CDR2 YSLEER come from the germline V gene. The CDR3 has 14 residues. CDR3 DNA: TGCGCCAGCAGCCAAGAAAAGACTACCGGGACTAGTTTATTC. This codes for CASSQEKTTGTSLF.

The chain combines TRBV2 with TRBJ2-5; TRBD2 agrees at 9 bases. This CDR3 has 14 amino acids. Germline CDR1 SNHLY, CDR2 FYNNEI. With 5 bases clipped from V and 2 bases from J, the junction kept 3 bases outside the gene matches. The CDR3 nucleotides are TGTGCCAGCAGTAATGGACTAGCGCAAGAGACCCAGTACTTC. As protein: CASSNGLAQETQYF.

The rearrangement links TRBV5-1 to TRBJ2-5, with D possibly being TRBD2 (5 bases). This CDR3 region has 14 residues. The ends were cut back, 0 bases at V and 4 bases at J, with 10 bases in the middle. CDR1 is SGHRS, CDR2 YFSETQ, per germline. This chain's CDR3 is CASSLAAGSETQYF. The CDR3 DNA is TGCGCCAGCAGCTTGGCTGCGGGCTCAGAGACCCAGTACTTC.

This clone was detected only once. The genes are TRBV2 and TRBJ1-5; D gene ambiguous. With 5 bases removed from V and 0 bases from J, the gap between germline ends came to 5 bases. This CDR3 region has 13 residues. CDR1 and CDR2 from the germline V gene are SNHLY and FYNNEI. In nucleotides, the CDR3 is TGTGCCAGCAGTCCAAATAGCAATCAGCCCCAGCATTTT. It encodes CASSPNSNQPQHF.

The chain links TRBV5-5 to TRBJ2-7; a weak D match, TRBD1 (5 bases). The CDR3 spans 14 residues. The V gene lost 4 bases and the J gene lost 0 bases, with 11 bases spanning the gap. The germline V gene has CDR1 SGHKS and CDR2 YYEKEE (reference sequence). CDR3 sequence reads: CASSLAGSSYEQYF. The CDR3 bases are TGTGCCAGCAGCCTGGCAGGGTCCTCCTACGAGCAGTACTTC.

With respect to this clone: One end of the junction is discordant with germline, which a read error may explain. This sequence joins TRBV7-9 and TRBJ1-1; 7 bases map to TRBD1. CDR1 and CDR2 from the germline V gene are SEHNR and FQNEAQ (reference sequence). CDR3 length: 13 residues. In nucleotides, the CDR3 is TGTGTCAGCAACCCACAGGGGAGAACTGAAGCTTTCTTT. It specifies CVSNPQGRTEAFF.

This chain connects TRBV5-4 to TRBJ2-2; maybe TRBD1 (5 bases). V was clipped by 4 bases and J by 4 bases, with 14 bases between them. CDR3 length: 15 amino acids. Germline V gives CDR1 SGHNT, CDR2 YYREEE (reference sequence). CDR3 loop: CASSPKSQGTGELFF. The CDR3 nucleotides are TGTGCCAGCAGCCCGAAATCCCAGGGCACCGGGGAGCTGTTTTTT.

This sequence joins TRBV5-1 and TRBJ2-7; D is possibly TRBD1 (5 bases). There are 16 residues in the CDR3. Trimming took 0 bases from V and 5 from J, leaving 18 bases between them. Germline V gene data show CDR1 as SGHRS and CDR2 as YFSETQ. For the CDR3, the DNA is TGCGCCAGCAGCTTGGCGGGCCAGGGTACTTTCGACGAGCAGTACTTC. Translating gives CASSLAGQGTFDEQYF.

The chain uses TRBV9 and TRBJ2-6, with TRBD1 matching 10 bases. Trimming took 4 bases from V and 0 from J; bases not matched to a gene: 7. The germline V gene encodes CDR1 SGDLS and CDR2 YYNGEE. This CDR3 has 18 amino acids. The CDR3 nucleotides are TGTGCCAGCAGCCGACAGGGGGCCGCTATCTCTGGGGCCAACGTCCTGACTTTC. It is translated as CASSRQGAAISGANVLTF.

The chain recombines TRBV25-1 with TRBJ1-6; no firm D call. Germline CDR1 and CDR2: MGHDK and SYGVNS. V lost 3 bases and J lost 9, with 9 bases in between. The CDR3 consists of 13 residues. This CDR3 is CASSDPGISPLHF. The DNA for the CDR3 is TGTGCCAGCAGTGATCCGGGAATTTCACCCCTCCACTTT.

The J gene is TRBJ1-1, the V gene TRBV6-1; 7 bases line up with TRBD1. The V gene's germline CDR1 is MNHNS and CDR2 SASEGT. V trimming: 6 bases; J trimming: 4 bases; junction bases outside the gene matches: 8. This CDR3 has 14 amino acids. The CDR3 loop reads CASSNRGLGTEAFF. The CDR3 DNA follows: TGTGCCAGCAGCAATAGGGGGCTTGGCACTGAAGCTTTCTTT.

V usage is TRBV19 and J usage is TRBJ1-3; tentative D call: TRBD1 (6 bases). V lost 6 bases and J 3 bases, leaving 12 bases between the germline ends. The CDR3 length is 14 residues. From germline, CDR1 is LNHDA and CDR2 SQIVND (reference sequence). The CDR3 DNA follows: TGTGCCAGTAGCGACAGGAACCTTGGAAACACCATATATTTT. Translating it yields CASSDRNLGNTIYF. Full variable domain (missing parts from reference TRBV19 and TRBJ1-3): DGGITQSPKYLFRKEGQNVTLSCEQNLNHDAMYWYRQDPGQGLRLIYYSQIVNDFQKGDIAEGYSVSREKKESFPLTVTSAQKNPTAFYLCASSDRNLGNTIYFGEGSWLTVV.

The chain couples TRBV28 to TRBJ2-7, with TRBD1 matching 8 bases. The CDR3 is 15 amino acids. From germline, CDR1 is MDHEN and CDR2 SYDVKM. V gave up 7 bases and J gave up 4 bases; unmatched junction bases: 12. The CDR3 DNA is TGTGCCAGCACCGCCCCTCGACAGGGGTATTACGAGCAGTACTTC. Translation gives CASTAPRQGYYEQYF.

V and J are TRBV7-2 and TRBJ2-1; 8 bases match TRBD2. J lost 8 bases, V lost 4 bases, and 7 bases had no gene match. Germline V gene data show CDR1 as SGHTA and CDR2 as FQGNSA. The CDR3 runs to 14 residues. In nucleotides, the CDR3 is TGTGCCAGCAGCTCTGGGACTAGGTCCGATGAGCAGTTCTTC. It yields the protein CASSSGTRSDEQFF.

This chain uses TRBV10-3 with TRBJ1-2; tentative D call: TRBD1 (6 bases). V gave up 5 bases and J gave up 2 bases, with 12 bases separating them. Per germline, CDR1 ENHRY and CDR2 SYGVKD. The CDR3 is 14 amino acids. The chain's CDR3 is CAISRDTENYGYTF. CDR3 DNA: TGTGCCATCAGTCGGGACACTGAAAACTATGGCTACACCTTC.

This clone was seen a single time. V is TRBV29-1 and J is TRBJ2-7, with a possible D match to TRBD1 (6 bases). V was pared by 1 base and J by 6 bases, with 19 bases between. The CDR3 is 15 amino acids. Per germline, CDR1 SQVTM and CDR2 ANQGSEA. CDR3 nucleotide sequence: TGCAGCGTTGAAGGAGGGTTCCACAGGGCACGCGAGCAGTACTTC. Amino acids: CSVEGGFHRAREQYF.

V usage is TRBV5-6 and J usage is TRBJ1-2, with 8 bases aligning to TRBD1. This CDR3 spans 15 amino acids. Germline-derived CDR1 and CDR2 are SGHDT and YYEEEE. V lost 6 bases to trimming and J lost 2 bases; unmatched junction nucleotides: 9. The CDR3 loop is CASNTDRGWNYGYTF. The DNA for the CDR3 is TGTGCCAGCAACACAGACAGGGGTTGGAACTATGGCTACACCTTC.

This sequence joins TRBV19 and TRBJ2-5; no definite D call. Germline CDR1 reads LNHDA; CDR2 reads SQIVND (reference sequence). Trimming removed 7 bases at V and 4 bases at J, with 13 bases between. The CDR3 covers 13 residues. CDR3 amino acids: CASTLTLGETQYF. The CDR3 coding sequence is TGTGCCAGTACCCTAACTCTAGGAGAGACCCAGTACTTC.

The chain links TRBV27 to TRBJ2-1; 7 bases map to TRBD2. This CDR3 contains 12 residues. Per the germline V gene, CDR1 is MNHEY and CDR2 is SMNVEV (reference sequence). Germline trimming cut 8 bases from V and 2 bases from J; bases unmatched to any gene: 0. This CDR3 is CASRGAYNEQFF. For the CDR3, the DNA is TGTGCCAGCCGGGGGGCCTACAATGAGCAGTTCTTC.

This chain connects TRBV10-2 to TRBJ2-1; 16 bases are a match to TRBD2. Germline CDR1 WSHSY, CDR2 SAAADI. Trimming at V came to 0 bases and at J to 8 bases, leaving 7 bases not matched to a gene. The CDR3 runs to 18 residues. The CDR3 bases are TGCGCCAGCAGTGAGTCGGGACTAGCGGGAGGGCCATGGGATGAGCAGTTCTTC. Its translation is CASSESGLAGGPWDEQFF.

This chain connects TRBV7-9 to TRBJ2-7; 9 bases are a match to TRBD1. This CDR3 spans 14 amino acids. V lost 5 bases and J lost 6; bases outside the gene matches: 8. Germline CDR1 is SEHNR and CDR2 is FQNEAQ (reference sequence). CDR3: CASSPKTGGSEQYF. The CDR3 DNA reads TGTGCCAGCAGCCCCAAAACAGGGGGCTCCGAGCAGTACTTC.

The chain joins TRBV19 to TRBJ1-1; D is possibly TRBD1 (6 bases). V shed 0 bases and J shed 5 bases, with 13 bases lying between them. This CDR3 is built from 15 residues. The germline CDR1 and CDR2 sequences are LNHDA and SQIVND (reference sequence). CDR3 bases: TGTGCCAGTAGTATAGAAGGCAGGGGATGGACTGAAGCTTTCTTT. Translation gives CASSIEGRGWTEAFF. Variable domain in full (rest from reference TRBV19 and TRBJ1-1): DGGITQSPKYLFRKEGQNVTLSCEQNLNHDAMYWYRQDPGQGLRLIYYSQIVNDFQKGDIAEGYSVSREKKESFPLTVTSAQKNPTAFYLCASSIEGRGWTEAFFGQGTRLTVV.

This sequence joins TRBV5-4 and TRBJ2-3; perhaps TRBD2 as D (5 bases). The CDR3 is 14 residues long. The germline V gene has CDR1 SGHNT and CDR2 YYREEE (reference sequence). The germline V and J ends were trimmed by 4 bases and 4 bases, with 13 bases remaining between them. CDR3 region: CASSRVGSADTQYF. CDR3 DNA sequence: TGTGCCAGCAGCCGAGTGGGTAGCGCAGATACGCAGTATTTT.

The genes are TRBV6-5 and TRBJ2-3; 7 positions agree with TRBD2. With 5 bases clipped from V and 5 bases from J, the junction kept 7 bases outside the gene matches. This CDR3 region has 14 residues. Per the germline V gene, CDR1 is MNHEY and CDR2 is SVGAGI. The CDR3 DNA follows: TGTGCCAGCAGTAGACGGGAGGCCGGAGATACGCAGTATTTT. Its translation: CASSRREAGDTQYF.